This T cell receptor beta chain was recorded in a study of blood T cell repertoires in COVID-19. Study-level background: The United States, Italy and Spain provided the acute and convalescent COVID-19 samples. The analysed material was cDNA or gDNA that came from T cells, B-cell-depleted T cells, or PBMCs.

Per the original data handling: Using reference gene primer amplification, nucleated cell counts were estimated. Sequencing was performed with immunoSEQ multiplex PCR; in TCRdb, only in-frame clones are kept and a portion is missing. From that table come the V and J calls and clone size; the DNA was used to work out D and trimming. The sample includes about 240,000 clones, about 88% seen only once; the top ten take 5.5% to 7.5%. Germline V lookup: CDR1 SGHTS, CDR2 YDEGEE. V gave up 6 bases and J gave up 10 bases; unmatched junction bases: 11. This CDR3 is built from 13 residues. The origin of this receptor is a woman aged 70-85 years with active or convalescent COVID-19. Sequenced sample: peripheral blood. This chain uses TRBV5-8 with TRBJ1-1, with 8 bases lining up with TRBD1. CDR3 coding DNA: TGTGCCAGCACCCTTCAGGGGGCGCGGGGAGCTTTCTTT. This translates into CASTLQGARGAFF.